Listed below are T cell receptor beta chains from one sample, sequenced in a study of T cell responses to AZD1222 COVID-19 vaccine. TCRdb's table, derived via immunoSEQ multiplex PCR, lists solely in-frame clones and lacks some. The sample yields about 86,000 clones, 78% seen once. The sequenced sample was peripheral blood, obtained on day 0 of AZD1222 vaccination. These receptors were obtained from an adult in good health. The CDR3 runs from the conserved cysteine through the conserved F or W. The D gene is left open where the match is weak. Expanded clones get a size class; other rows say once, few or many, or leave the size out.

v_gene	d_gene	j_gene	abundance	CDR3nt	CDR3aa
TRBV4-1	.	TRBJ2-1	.	TGCGCCAGCAGCCAAGCTTCAATTGGGTTCAGGGGGCAGTTCTTC	CASSQASIGFRGQFF
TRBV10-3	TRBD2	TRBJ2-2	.	TGTGCCACAAAAAAGGGACTAGCGGGCGCGAACACCGGGGAGCTGTTTTTT	CATKKGLAGANTGELFF
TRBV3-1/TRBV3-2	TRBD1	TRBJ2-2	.	TGTGCCAGCAGCTTAGATTGGGACAGGCTGAACACCGGGGAGCTGTTTTTT	CASSLDWDRLNTGELFF
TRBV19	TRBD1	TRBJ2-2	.	TGTGCCAGTACTAGATGGGACAGGAACACCGGGGAGCTGTTTTTT	CASTRWDRNTGELFF
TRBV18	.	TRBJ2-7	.	TGTGCCAGCTCACCAGCTAGCGACTACGAGCAGTACTTC	CASSPASDYEQYF
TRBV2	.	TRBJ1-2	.	TGTGCCAGCAGTGGGGCAGGGAATGGCTACACCTTC	CASSGAGNGYTF
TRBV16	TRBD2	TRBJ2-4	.	TGTGCCAGCAGCCAAGGGGCGGGAGGACACATTCAGTACTTC	CASSQGAGGHIQYF
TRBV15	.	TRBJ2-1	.	TGTGCCACCAGCAGAGATGCTGAACAAAATGAGCAGTTCTTC	CATSRDAEQNEQFF
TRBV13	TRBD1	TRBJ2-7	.	TGTGCCAGCAGCCCACGACAGGGGCTGGGAGAGCAGTACTTC	CASSPRQGLGEQYF
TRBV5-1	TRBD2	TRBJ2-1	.	TGCGCCAGCAGCTTGGCCGGGAGGGCCATCAGTGAGCAGTTCTTC	CASSLAGRAISEQFF
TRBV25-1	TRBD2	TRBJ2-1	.	TGTGCCAGCAGTGAGGCGGGCGGGAGTTCGCACAATGAGCAGTTCTTC	CASSEAGGSSHNEQFF
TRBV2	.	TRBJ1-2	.	TGTGCCAGCAGTGATTACGGGGCTTACTATGGCTACACCTTC	CASSDYGAYYGYTF
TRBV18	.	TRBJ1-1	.	TGTGCCAGCTCCGGAGCGGGGGTGGACACTGAAGCTTTCTTT	CASSGAGVDTEAFF
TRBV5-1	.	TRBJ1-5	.	TGCGCCAGCAGCTTGCAAGGGGGGAGTCAGCCCCAGCATTTT	CASSLQGGSQPQHF
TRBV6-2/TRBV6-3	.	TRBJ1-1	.	TGTGCCAGCAGTTACGGTCGAACTGAAGCTTTCTTT	CASSYGRTEAFF
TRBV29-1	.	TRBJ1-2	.	TGCAGCGTTGACACGGGTGGGCCGCTATATGGCTACACCTTC	CSVDTGGPLYGYTF
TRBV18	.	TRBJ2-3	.	TGTGCCAGCTCACCACTCCTTTGGGGAGGGGGCGGATCAGATACGCAGTATTTT	CASSPLLWGGGGSDTQYF
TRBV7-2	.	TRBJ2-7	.	TGTGCCAGCAGCTTAGCGGCGCGGGTCTCCTACGAGCAGTACTTC	CASSLAARVSYEQYF
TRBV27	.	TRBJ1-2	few	TGTGCCAGCAGTTTGGCAGCAGGGGATTATGGCTACACCTTC	CASSLAAGDYGYTF
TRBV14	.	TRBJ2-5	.	TGTGCCAGCAGCATACGGGACTCCCGGTTGGAGACCCAGTACTTC	CASSIRDSRLETQYF
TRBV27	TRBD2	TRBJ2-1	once	TGTGCCAGCAGCCCCCTTAAGCGGGAGGGCAGAGAGCAGTTCTTC	CASSPLKREGREQFF
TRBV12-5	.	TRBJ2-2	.	TGTGCTAGTGGTTTGACGGCCGCGGAGCTGTTTTTT	CASGLTAAELFF
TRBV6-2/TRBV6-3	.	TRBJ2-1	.	TGTGCCAGCAGTCGATTGGGGGAGCAGTTCTTC	CASSRLGEQFF
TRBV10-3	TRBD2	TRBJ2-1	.	TGTGCCATCAGGCTGCGGGAGGGCTCCAATGAGCAGTTCTTC	CAIRLREGSNEQFF
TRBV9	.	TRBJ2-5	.	TGTGCCAGCGCACGAGGGAGGCCTGGTGGGGAGACCCAGTACTTC	CASARGRPGGETQYF
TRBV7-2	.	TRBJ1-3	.	TGTGCCAGCAGTTTGGTTGTAGGGGTAGGAAACACCATATATTTT	CASSLVVGVGNTIYF
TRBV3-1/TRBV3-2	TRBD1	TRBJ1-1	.	TGTGCCAGCAGCACCTACAGGGGGCTCGTGAACACTGAAGCTTTCTTT	CASSTYRGLVNTEAFF
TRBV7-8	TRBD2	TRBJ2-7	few	TGTGCCAGCAGCTCAGGGACTAGCGGGAGCTTAACCTCCTACGAGCAGTACTTC	CASSSGTSGSLTSYEQYF
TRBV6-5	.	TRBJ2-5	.	TGTGCCAGCAAGATTTGGGAGACCCAGTACTTC	CASKIWETQYF
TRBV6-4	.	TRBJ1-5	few	TGTGCCAGCCCCCAAACTTGTCCGGGTCTTACCGGCAGGGAACATCAGCCCCAGCATTTT	CASPQTCPGLTGREHQPQHF
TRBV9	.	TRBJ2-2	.	TGTGCCAGCAGCACGACAGGAACCGGGGAGCTGTTTTTT	CASSTTGTGELFF
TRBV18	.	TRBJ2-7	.	TGTGCCAGCTCACCACTGGGGAACTCCTACGAGCAGTACTTC	CASSPLGNSYEQYF
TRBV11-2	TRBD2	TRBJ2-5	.	TGTGCCAGCAGCCTTACGGGACTAGCGGGAGGAGAGACCCAGTACTTC	CASSLTGLAGGETQYF
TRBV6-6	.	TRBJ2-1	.	TGTGCCAGTCTTTTAGGTCGTGCTCATGAGCAGTTCTTC	CASLLGRAHEQFF
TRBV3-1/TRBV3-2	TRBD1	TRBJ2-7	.	TGTGCCAGCAGCGCTACAGGGGACGAGCAGTACTTC	CASSATGDEQYF
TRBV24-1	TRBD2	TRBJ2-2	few	TGTGCCACCAGTGATTGGGAGGGGTCGAACACCGGGGAGCTGTTTTTT	CATSDWEGSNTGELFF
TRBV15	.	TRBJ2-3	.	TGTGCCACCGGGCGCCCGGCCACAGATACGCAGTATTTT	CATGRPATDTQYF
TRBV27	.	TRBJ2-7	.	TGTGCCAGCAGGGGACAACCGAACTCCTACGAGCAGTACTTC	CASRGQPNSYEQYF
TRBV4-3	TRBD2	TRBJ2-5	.	TGCGCCAGCAGCCAAGAGGCCGGACTAGCAGAGACCCAGTACTTC	CASSQEAGLAETQYF
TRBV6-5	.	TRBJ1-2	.	TGTGCCAGCAGTCGGGACCGCACTAACTATGGCTACACCTTC	CASSRDRTNYGYTF
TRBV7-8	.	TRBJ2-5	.	TGTGCCAGCAATGTGGGCCTCCAAGAGACCCAGTACTTC	CASNVGLQETQYF
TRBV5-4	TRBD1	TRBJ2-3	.	TGTGCCAGCAGTTACGGACAGGGGAGCACAGATACGCAGTATTTT	CASSYGQGSTDTQYF
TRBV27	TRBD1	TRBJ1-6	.	TGTGCCAGCAGGACTACCCCGACAGGGAGGAATTCACCCCTCCACTTT	CASRTTPTGRNSPLHF
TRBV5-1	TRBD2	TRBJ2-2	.	TGCGCCAGCAGCTTGGGGACTAGCGGCACCGGGGAGCTGTTTTTT	CASSLGTSGTGELFF
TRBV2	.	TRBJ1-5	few	TGTGCCAGCACCCGGGAGGGCGAGAATCAGCCCCAGCATTTT	CASTREGENQPQHF
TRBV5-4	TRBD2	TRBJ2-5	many	TGTGCCAGCAGCTTGGGATTAGCGGGAGGGCTAGGGGAGACCCAGTACTTC	CASSLGLAGGLGETQYF
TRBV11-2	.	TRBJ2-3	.	TGTGCCAGCAGCTTAGAGGTGACACATACGCAGTATTTT	CASSLEVTHTQYF
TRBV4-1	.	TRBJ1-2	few	TGCGCCAGCAGCCAAGAAGGCGACGGAGTCCCGCGTAGAGGCTACACCTTC	CASSQEGDGVPRRGYTF
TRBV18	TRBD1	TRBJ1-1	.	TGTGCCAGCTCACCTACTCCGGGACAGGGTGGCACTGAAGCTTTCTTT	CASSPTPGQGGTEAFF
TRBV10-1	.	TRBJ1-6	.	TGCGCCAGCAGTGAGGAGACAGTTGGATCACCCCTCCACTTT	CASSEETVGSPLHF
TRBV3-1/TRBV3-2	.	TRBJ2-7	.	TGTGCCAGCAGCCAAGTTAATTCCTACGAGCAGTACTTC	CASSQVNSYEQYF
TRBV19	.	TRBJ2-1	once	TGTGCCAGTACTAGGGGGGAGACAGGGCCCCCCTACAATGAGCAGTTCTTC	CASTRGETGPPYNEQFF
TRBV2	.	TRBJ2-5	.	TGTGCCAGCAGTGGACAACAGAGACAAGAGACCCAGTACTTC	CASSGQQRQETQYF